Following are 6 T cell receptor beta chains from one sample sequenced in a study of cytomegalovirus exposure and HLA in healthy donors (dated by TCRdb to about 2017). Library method: the immunoSEQ multiplex PCR assay. For the multiplex PCR, a mixture combining 60 forward primers for TCR Vbeta segments and 13 reverse primers for TCR Jbeta segments was used. As stored in TCRdb, this immuneACCESS dataset retains in-frame rearrangements with V and J assigned. A fraction of the clones does not appear; measured against another copy, unresolved V genes explain less than half of the discrepancy, and the remainder lacks a known reason. The sample data list about 140,000 clones, and 75% to 90% of these were observed just once. 1.2% of the sample is in the top ten clones. Sequenced input: PBMCs. Receptor source: a female donor in good health and CMV-seronegative.

This rearrangement joins TRBV5-5 to TRBJ1-5, with D maybe TRBD1 (5 bases). Between the trimmed V and J ends, which lost 4 bases and 0 bases, there was a span of 14 bases. CDR1 and CDR2 from the germline V gene are SGHKS and YYEKEE (reference sequence). CDR3 length: 16 residues. For the CDR3, the DNA is TGTGCCAGCAGCGCGGGGACCGTGCCTAGCAATCAGCCCCAGCATTTT. Translation gives CASSAGTVPSNQPQHF.

This chain joins TRBV6-6 and TRBJ2-5; 7 nucleotides match TRBD2. The J call is doubtful: the DNA matches TRBJ2-7 better. The CDR3 has 15 residues. The germline CDR1 and CDR2 sequences are MNHNY and SVGAGI (reference sequence). In DNA, the CDR3 is TGTGCCAGCAGTTACTATAGCGGGCTTTGGGACGAGCAGTACTTC. Its protein is CASSYYSGLWDEQYF.

This sequence joins TRBV14 and TRBJ2-1, with 7 bases that match TRBD1. J gave up 0 bases and V 4 bases, and 9 bases lay outside the gene matches. This CDR3 has 17 amino acids. Germline CDR1 reads SGHDN; CDR2 reads FVKESK. CDR3 region: CASSLTGLLSSYNEQFF. The DNA for the CDR3 is TGTGCCAGCAGCCTGACAGGGCTATTGAGCTCCTACAATGAGCAGTTCTTC.

This chain joins TRBV14 and TRBJ1-1, with D perhaps TRBD1 (6 bases). The CDR3 length is 14 residues. Germline CDR1 is SGHDN and CDR2 is FVKESK. V was pared by 1 base and J by 1 base, with 7 bases between. The DNA of the CDR3 is TGTGCCAGCAGCCAAGTAGGGGGGAACACTGAAGCTTTCTTT. Translation gives CASSQVGGNTEAFF.

V gene TRBV14 combines with J gene TRBJ2-5; 8 bases match TRBD2. The CDR3 runs to 15 residues. V dropped 1 base and J dropped 4; count of bases not matched to a gene: 5. The germline V gene encodes CDR1 SGHDN and CDR2 FVKESK. The CDR3 spells CASSQAGGPSETQYF. CDR3 DNA sequence: TGTGCCAGCAGCCAAGCGGGAGGGCCCTCAGAGACCCAGTACTTC.

The chain links TRBV4-1 to TRBJ2-3; a possible D gene is TRBD1 (6 bases). This CDR3 comprises 16 residues. Trimming removed 4 bases at V and 4 bases at J, with 18 bases between. Germline CDR1 and CDR2: MGHRA and YSYEKL. The CDR3 coding sequence is TGCGCCAGCAGCCTATCGGACAGCAGAGGCGCAGATACGCAGTATTTT. Its translation: CASSLSDSRGADTQYF.